This T cell receptor beta chain was recorded in a study of Ad26.COV2.S vaccination and SARS-CoV-2 variants. General observations from the study: Those who received vaccine or placebo ended up with similar non-spike TCR breadth. After vaccination, reports described spike-specific CD8+ and CD4+ T cell responses as showing substantial breadth.

This CDR3 comprises 19 residues. From germline, CDR1 is SQVTM and CDR2 ANQGSEA. Trimming removed 3 bases from V and 5 bases from J; junction bases left unmatched: 19. Data came from immunoSEQ multiplex PCR; TCRdb stores just in-frame clones and leaves some out. The table lists over 110,000 clones, around 86% of them singletons. A word on this clone: Antigen specificity is unknown.

The receptor comes from a human donor who had recovered from COVID-19. The chain couples TRBV29-1 to TRBJ2-4; the match to TRBD1 covers 10 bases. The sample in question was peripheral blood, obtained after recovery from COVID-19. The CDR3 loop reads CSVEWVDRDRGPNENIQYF. CDR3 nucleotides: TGCAGCGTTGAGTGGGTTGATAGGGACAGGGGCCCGAACGAAAACATTCAGTACTTC.